Presented here are 27 T cell receptor beta chains from one specimen sequenced in a study of cytomegalovirus exposure and HLA in healthy donors. Primers for the PCR totalled 60 Vbeta and 13 Jbeta. Assay: immunoSEQ multiplex PCR; the TCRdb copy retains only in-frame clones and omits some. This table has 300,000 or so clones, roughly four fifths appearing once. The sequencing sample was made of PBMCs. The receptors stem from a woman between 35 and 50 years old in good health and CMV-seropositive.

The rearrangement joins TRBV28 to TRBJ1-1; TRBD1 might be the D (5 bases). There are 15 residues in the CDR3. The germline gives CDR1 MDHEN, CDR2 SYDVKM. V was clipped by 3 bases and J by 5 bases, with 16 bases between them. CDR3 residues: CASSFKGLGRTEAFF. The CDR3 DNA follows: TGTGCCAGCAGTTTCAAGGGGTTAGGACGGACTGAAGCTTTCTTT. Looking up the rest from reference TRBV28 and TRBJ1-1 gives the full variable domain: DVKVTQSSRYLVKRTGEKVFLECVQDMDHENMFWYRQDPGLGLRLIYFSYDVKMKEKGDIPEGYSVSREKKERFSLILESASTNQTSMYLCASSFKGLGRTEAFFGQGTRLTVV.

The chain couples TRBV5-1 to TRBJ2-5, with 10 bases fitting TRBD2. The J call is doubtful: the DNA matches TRBJ2-7 better. The germline V gene has CDR1 SGHRS and CDR2 YFSETQ. The CDR3 spans 15 residues. The CDR3 nucleotides are TGCGCCAGCAGCCAGCTAGCGGGGGTGAACTACGAGCAGTACTTC. It translates to CASSQLAGVNYEQYF.

V gene TRBV6-4 combines with J gene TRBJ2-2, with TRBD2 matching over 10 bases. V trimming: 5 bases; J trimming: 7 bases; junction bases outside the gene matches: 10. Looked up from germline, CDR1 is MRHNA and CDR2 is SNTAGT. This CDR3 comprises 16 residues. The CDR3 DNA is TGTGCCAGCAGTCCTAGCGGGAGAGGTTTCAACGGGGAGCTGTTTTTT. Its protein product is CASSPSGRGFNGELFF.

V usage is TRBV4-2 and J usage is TRBJ1-2; no clear D. V lost 0 bases to trimming and J lost 4 bases, with 9 bases between them. The V gene's germline CDR1 is LGHNA and CDR2 YNFKEQ. This CDR3 has 14 amino acids. CDR3: CASSQDPASYGYTF. CDR3 coding DNA: TGTGCCAGCAGCCAAGACCCGGCTAGCTATGGCTACACCTTC.

The chain is built from TRBV28 and TRBJ1-3; TRBD1 is a possible D gene (5 bases). The CDR3 has 20 residues. Germline CDR1 reads MDHEN; CDR2 reads SYDVKM. The V and J ends lost 2 bases and 0 bases respectively, with 23 bases between them. The DNA of the CDR3 is TGTGCCAGCAGTTTAGGGGGGTTTGGTGTTGGCCGCAGCTCTGGAAACACCATATATTTT. Translating gives CASSLGGFGVGRSSGNTIYF.

J is TRBJ2-2 and V is TRBV7-3; D gene unclear. Looked up from germline, CDR1 is SGHTA and CDR2 is FQGTGA. The CDR3 is 12 amino acids. Trimming left V 5 bases short and J 5 bases short, with 6 bases between. The CDR3 loop reads CASSLETGELFF. In DNA, the CDR3 is TGTGCCAGCAGCCTCGAGACCGGGGAGCTGTTTTTT.

The CDR3 DNA sequence: TGTGCCTGGAGGGGGGGTATCTCCTACAATGAGCAGTTCTTC. The encoded protein is CAWRGGISYNEQFF. V usage is TRBV30 and J usage is TRBJ2-1, with D possibly matching TRBD2 (6 bases). Germline V CDR1 and CDR2: GTSNPN, SVGIG (reference sequence). V dropped 3 bases and J dropped 0 bases, with 9 bases sitting between them. This CDR3 has 14 residues.

This clone was seen repeatedly, ten times or more. The V call is TRBV2, the J call TRBJ1-1, with D possibly being TRBD1 (5 bases). V was shortened by 7 bases and J by 1 base, with 10 bases between the two germline ends. Germline values: CDR1 SNHLY, CDR2 FYNNEI. The CDR3 runs to 13 residues. The CDR3 protein is CASMRDRNTEAFF. CDR3 bases: TGTGCCAGCATGCGAGACAGGAACACTGAAGCTTTCTTT.

The rearrangement uses TRBV13 and TRBJ1-1; TRBD1 might be the D (5 bases). Trimming shortened V by 0 bases and J by 1 base, and 9 bases separated the two germline ends. Germline V gene lookup returns CDR1 PRHDT and CDR2 FYEKMQ (reference sequence). CDR3 length: 15 amino acids. CDR3 in amino acids: CASSLGGLGNTEAFF. CDR3 nucleotide sequence: TGTGCCAGCAGCTTAGGGGGGCTGGGGAACACTGAAGCTTTCTTT.

The V call is TRBV28, the J call TRBJ2-1; perhaps TRBD2 as D (6 bases). The CDR3 spans 15 residues. V gave up 3 bases and J gave up 5 bases, with 14 bases separating them. Per germline, CDR1 MDHEN and CDR2 SYDVKM. CDR3 nucleotide sequence: TGTGCCAGCAGTTTTTCTAGCGCCCCCGACAATGAGCAGTTCTTC. It codes for CASSFSSAPDNEQFF.

This rearrangement joins TRBV2 to TRBJ2-1; TRBD2 matches at 9 bases. V dropped 4 bases and J dropped 7; count of bases not matched to a gene: 14. This CDR3 is built from 17 residues. Germline V gives CDR1 SNHLY, CDR2 FYNNEI. The CDR3 loop is CASSVGLREGRRNEQFF. The CDR3 coding sequence is TGTGCCAGCAGTGTTGGGTTGCGGGAGGGCCGTAGGAATGAGCAGTTCTTC.

This clone was counted once. The V and J genes are TRBV6-1 and TRBJ2-7, with D perhaps TRBD1 (5 bases). Trimming left V 2 bases short and J 6 bases short, with 17 bases between. Germline CDR1 MNHNS, CDR2 SASEGT. The CDR3 is 15 amino acids. The CDR3 here is CASSESLGRDSEQYF. The CDR3 DNA reads as TGTGCCAGCAGTGAATCACTTGGCAGGGATAGCGAGCAGTACTTC.

This clone has only a few counts. The chain joins TRBV11-1 to TRBJ1-2; D ambiguous. Trimming took off 2 bases at V and 5 bases at J, with 9 bases between the two ends. The CDR3 runs to 13 residues. Germline assignment: CDR1 SGHAT and CDR2 FQDESV (reference sequence). CDR3 in amino acids: CASSLSGDYGYTF. CDR3 coding DNA: TGTGCCAGCAGCTTATCCGGGGATTATGGCTACACCTTC.

This clone has more than one count but fewer than ten. The V gene is TRBV7-2, the J gene TRBJ1-6; the D gene is possibly TRBD1 (5 bases). Germline V gene lookup returns CDR1 SGHTA and CDR2 FQGNSA. The CDR3 extends over 15 amino acids. V was clipped by 3 bases and J by 10 bases, with 16 bases between them. This chain's CDR3 is CASSLPTGLGSPLHF. The CDR3 DNA sequence: TGTGCCAGCAGCTTGCCCACGGGACTCGGATCACCCCTCCACTTT.

V usage is TRBV4-1 and J usage is TRBJ1-1; D ambiguous. The V and J ends lost 0 bases and 1 base respectively, with 9 bases between them. Germline CDR1 reads MGHRA; CDR2 reads YSYEKL. This CDR3 is 15 amino acids long. The CDR3 sequence is CASSQDEVRNTEAFF. Here the CDR3 DNA reads TGCGCCAGCAGCCAAGATGAGGTGAGGAACACTGAAGCTTTCTTT.

V and J are TRBV2 and TRBJ1-4; 9 bases are a match to TRBD1. The germline CDR1 and CDR2 sequences are SNHLY and FYNNEI. V was clipped by 6 bases and J by 7 bases; unmatched bases: 9. The CDR3 runs 15 residues. The CDR3 loop reads CASRGSGQGSEKLFF. The CDR3, as DNA: TGTGCCAGCAGGGGATCGGGACAGGGTAGTGAAAAACTGTTTTTT.

CDR3 in amino acids: CASSVGTDPSTDTQYF. The CDR3 nucleotides are TGTGCCAGCAGCGTAGGAACAGACCCTAGCACAGATACGCAGTATTTT. The gene calls are TRBV9 and TRBJ2-3; D is unclear. There are 16 residues in the CDR3. From germline, CDR1 is SGDLS and CDR2 YYNGEE. Between the trimmed V and J ends, which lost 0 bases and 0 bases, there was a span of 11 bases.

This clone was seen more than once but under ten times. The chain employs TRBV11-3 and TRBJ2-3; TRBD1 matches 10 bases. J was trimmed by 2 bases and V by 5 bases; bases with no gene match: 7. The CDR3 spans 16 residues. The germline V gene encodes CDR1 SGHNT and CDR2 YENEEA. The CDR3 here is CASSPSGTGATDTQYF. The CDR3 coding sequence is TGTGCCAGCAGCCCTTCCGGGACAGGGGCCACAGATACGCAGTATTTT. Complete variable domain (other parts from reference TRBV11-3 and TRBJ2-3): EAGVVQSPRYKIIEKKQPVAFWCNPISGHNTLYWYLQNLGQGPELLIRYENEEAVDDSQLPKDRFSAERLKGVDSTLKIQPAELGDSAVYLCASSPSGTGATDTQYFGPGTRLTVL.

CDR3 in amino acids: CASSPFRGQGAEGNTEAFF. The CDR3 region has the DNA TGTGCCAGCAGCCCCTTCAGGGGACAGGGGGCGGAGGGGAACACTGAAGCTTTCTTT. The V call is TRBV7-9, the J call TRBJ1-1; 12 positions match TRBD1. The V segment lost 5 bases and the J segment 1 base; nucleotides outside the gene matches: 14. The CDR3 contains 19 residues. CDR1 and CDR2 (germline): SEHNR, FQNEAQ (reference sequence). Full variable domain (missing parts from reference TRBV7-9 and TRBJ1-1): DTGVSQNPRHKITKRGQNVTFRCDPISEHNRLYWYRQTLGQGPEFLTYFQNEAQLEKSRLLSDRFSAERPKGSFSTLEIQRTEQGDSAMYLCASSPFRGQGAEGNTEAFFGQGTRLTVV.

The J gene is TRBJ2-1, the V gene TRBV19; 7 bases align to TRBD1. Per germline, CDR1 LNHDA and CDR2 SQIVND (reference sequence). Trimming at V came to 5 bases and at J to 4 bases, leaving 5 bases not matched to a gene. This CDR3 has 14 amino acids. CDR3 coding DNA: TGTGCCAGTAGTCCCGGACAGGATTACAATGAGCAGTTCTTC. This gives the protein CASSPGQDYNEQFF.

This clone appeared a single time. This chain joins TRBV2 and TRBJ2-7; D is perhaps TRBD1 (6 bases). Germline CDR1 SNHLY, CDR2 FYNNEI. The CDR3 extends over 12 amino acids. The ends were cut back, 6 bases at V and 6 bases at J, with 12 bases in the middle. The CDR3 nucleotides are TGTGCCAGCAGCGAACAGGGTTCCGAGCAGTACTTC. Residues: CASSEQGSEQYF.

The gene calls are TRBV30 and TRBJ2-1; 8 bases map to TRBD2. The CDR3 length is 15 residues. CDR1 GTSNPN and CDR2 SVGIG come from the germline V gene (reference sequence). V shed 5 bases and J 4 bases; nucleotides not matched to a gene: 10. CDR3 sequence (DNA): TGTGCCTGGGAACCCATAGCGGGATCGTACAATGAGCAGTTCTTC. It codes for CAWEPIAGSYNEQFF.

The rearrangement links TRBV30 to TRBJ2-1; the D gene is possibly TRBD2 (6 bases). This CDR3 spans 13 amino acids. CDR1 GTSNPN and CDR2 SVGIG come from the germline V gene (reference sequence). V was clipped by 7 bases and J by 8 bases, with 18 bases between them. The CDR3 is CASNPGVGDEQFF. The CDR3 coding sequence is TGTGCCTCGAACCCGGGAGTGGGGGATGAGCAGTTCTTC. The full variable domain, its missing parts supplied by reference TRBV30 and TRBJ2-1, is SQTIHQWPATLVQPVGSPLSLECTVEGTSNPNLYWYRQAAGRGLQLLFYSVGIGQISSEVPQNLSASRPQDRQFILSSKKLLLSDSGFYLCASNPGVGDEQFFGPGTRLTVL.

The chain carries TRBV7-3 and TRBJ1-1, with D possibly being TRBD1 (5 bases). The CDR3 is 14 amino acids. The V gene lost 4 bases and the J gene lost 1 base, with 10 bases spanning the gap. CDR1 is SGHTA, CDR2 FQGTGA, per germline. CDR3 amino acids: CASSSTDRNTEAFF. CDR3 nucleotide sequence: TGTGCCAGCAGCTCGACAGACAGGAACACTGAAGCTTTCTTT.

This clone appeared a single time. The rearrangement links TRBV6-5 to TRBJ1-2, with TRBD1 identical over 9 bases. V lost 0 bases and J lost 8; bases outside the gene matches: 4. The CDR3 runs 14 residues. Germline CDR1 MNHEY, CDR2 SVGAGI. DNA for the CDR3: TGTGCCAGCAGTTACTCGACAGGGGGTAACGGCTACACCTTC. Translated, it gives CASSYSTGGNGYTF.

J is TRBJ2-6 and V is TRBV5-8, with a possible D match to TRBD1 (7 bases). The germline CDR1 and CDR2 sequences are SGHTS and YDEGEE. V dropped 6 bases and J dropped 0 bases, with 19 bases sitting between them. The CDR3 totals 18 residues. The CDR3 here is CASTLAGQFISGANVLTF. DNA for the CDR3: TGTGCCAGCACCCTTGCGGGACAGTTTATCTCTGGGGCCAACGTCCTGACTTTC.

The chain joins TRBV9 to TRBJ2-5, with 11 bases matching TRBD2. Germline-derived CDR1 and CDR2 are SGDLS and YYNGEE. The ends lost 5 bases at V and 4 bases at J; junction bases unmatched: 10. There are 16 residues in the CDR3. The CDR3 loop is CASSGNLAGGSETQYF. CDR3 in DNA: TGTGCCAGCAGTGGAAACCTAGCGGGAGGTTCAGAGACCCAGTACTTC.